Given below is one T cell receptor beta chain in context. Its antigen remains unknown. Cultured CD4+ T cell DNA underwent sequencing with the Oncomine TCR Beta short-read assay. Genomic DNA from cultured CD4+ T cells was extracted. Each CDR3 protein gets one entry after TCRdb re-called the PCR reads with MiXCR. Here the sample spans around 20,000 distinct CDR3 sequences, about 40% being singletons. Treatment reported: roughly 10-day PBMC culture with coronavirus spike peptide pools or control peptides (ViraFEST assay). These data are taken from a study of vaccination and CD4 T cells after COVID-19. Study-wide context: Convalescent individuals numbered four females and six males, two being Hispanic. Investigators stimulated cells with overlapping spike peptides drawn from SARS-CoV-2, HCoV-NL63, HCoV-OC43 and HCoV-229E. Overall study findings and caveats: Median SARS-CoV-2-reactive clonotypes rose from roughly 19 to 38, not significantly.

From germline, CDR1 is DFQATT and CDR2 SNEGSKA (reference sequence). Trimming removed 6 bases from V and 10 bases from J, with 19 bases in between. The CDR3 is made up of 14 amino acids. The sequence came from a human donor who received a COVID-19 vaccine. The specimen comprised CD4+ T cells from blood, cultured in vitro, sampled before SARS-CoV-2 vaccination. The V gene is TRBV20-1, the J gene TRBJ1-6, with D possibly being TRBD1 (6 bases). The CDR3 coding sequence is TGCAGTGCAGGAGGACAGAGGGAAGAGTCACCCCTCCACTTT. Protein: CSAGGQREESPLHF.